Included here is one T cell receptor beta chain sequence, with context. Its antigen remains unknown. The junction does not match germline at one end; this may be a read error. Primers used in a second PCR of about 7 to 12 cycles were a sample-barcoded 5' primer and a J-beta primer mix. A template-switch adaptor with 12 random nucleotides tagged each cDNA molecule. TCRdb redid the calling of the 5' RACE reads with MiXCR, one entry per CDR3 protein. The sample consists of approximately 600,000 distinct CDR3 sequences, around three fifths of them appearing once. These data belong to a study of blood T cells in healthy people across ages. Overall study findings and caveats: Age showed a roughly linear inverse relationship with TCR beta diversity per million T cells.

The V gene's germline CDR1 is SGHTA and CDR2 FQGNSA. This CDR3 has 13 residues. Material: blood. The chain uses TRBV7-2 and TRBJ1-2; a possible D gene is TRBD1 (5 bases). The sequence was obtained from a man aged 55 to 69 in good health. The CDR3 here is CASSPGPLCGYTF. The CDR3 nucleotides are TGTGCCAGCAGCCCGGGACCCCTGTGTGGCTACACTTTC.